This T cell receptor (beta chain) was obtained from a study of cytomegalovirus exposure and HLA in healthy donors. The study's findings and limits: Rare sequences made up most TCRs, while some public TCRs were found in many donors.

The CDR3 is 13 amino acids. Trimming cost V 5 bases and J 0 bases, with 11 bases left between them. CDR1 is SQVTM, CDR2 ANQGSEA, per germline. A multiplex PCR was run with 60 Vbeta primers and 13 Jbeta primers. Original processing notes: In a later analysis, of approximately 81 million unique beta chains, roughly 11 million appeared in at least two donors. Repertoires were generated with immunoSEQ multiplex PCR, while TCRdb's copy carries only in-frame clones and drops some. The V and J calls and clone size are taken from that table; D and trimming were inferred from the DNA. The data contain some 150,000 clones, roughly 82% of them singletons. Healthy bone marrow donors supplied every sample. About this clone: The antigen is not known.

The sequenced sample was PBMCs. The V gene is TRBV29-1, the J gene TRBJ2-7, with a tentative D call TRBD1 (7 bases). This clonotype was obtained from a woman aged 45-60 years in good health and CMV-seropositive. In DNA, the CDR3 is TGCAGCGTTTCAGGGGGAGGCTCCTACGAGCAGTACTTC. This sequence encodes CSVSGGGSYEQYF.